This TCR beta chain came from a study of blood T cell repertoires in COVID-19. Study overall: Researchers got acute and convalescent COVID-19 samples from the United States, Italy and Spain. Nucleic acid was either cDNA or gDNA, and it came from T cells, B-cell-depleted T cells, or PBMCs.

The length of the CDR3 is 13 residues. V lost 6 bases and J 8 bases, leaving 16 bases between the germline ends. Germline lookup yields CDR1 MNHEY and CDR2 SVGAGI. In the original processing: Amplifying reference gene primers gave estimates of nucleated cell counts. TCRdb's copy holds only in-frame clones and misses some; the assay was immunoSEQ multiplex PCR. D and trimming were read from the DNA, whereas the V and J calls and clone size are those reported in that table. Found here are about 260,000 clones, approximately 91% of them singletons; the top ten hold 0.7%. This chain uses TRBV6-5 with TRBJ2-5, with no clear D. The TCR sequence derives from a human donor in a cohort sampled during active COVID-19. The source material was peripheral blood. The DNA of the CDR3 is TGTGCCAGCAGCCTTGGCTCTGCCAGTACCCAGTACTTC. It encodes CASSLGSASTQYF.